This T cell receptor beta chain stems from a study of shared clonotypes between healthy human individuals. None of the donors, who were healthy HIV-negative adults, had recently had acute infections or vaccinations. Donors comprised only Caucasian adults living in Nashville, Tennessee. An assay was performed, and its level was deep. TCRdb keeps only in-frame clones here, not all; method: immunoSEQ multiplex PCR. Of about 470,000 clones listed, 70% to 80% are singletons. This clone was observed a few times. V lost 6 bases and J 2 bases, leaving 17 bases between the germline ends. Germline V gene sequence: CDR1 MDHEN, CDR2 SYDVKM. The length of the CDR3 is 15 residues.

The chain uses TRBV28 and TRBJ2-7, with D perhaps assigned TRBD1 or TRBD2 (5 bases each). The receptor was isolated from a woman between 35 and 50 years old in good health. Some clones in this sample may be carry-over from other donors' samples. The sample comprised PBMCs. The CDR3 coding sequence is TGTGCCAGCAGACCGGTGGGGGACGGAGCCTACGAGCAGTACTTC. Its translation is CASRPVGDGAYEQYF.